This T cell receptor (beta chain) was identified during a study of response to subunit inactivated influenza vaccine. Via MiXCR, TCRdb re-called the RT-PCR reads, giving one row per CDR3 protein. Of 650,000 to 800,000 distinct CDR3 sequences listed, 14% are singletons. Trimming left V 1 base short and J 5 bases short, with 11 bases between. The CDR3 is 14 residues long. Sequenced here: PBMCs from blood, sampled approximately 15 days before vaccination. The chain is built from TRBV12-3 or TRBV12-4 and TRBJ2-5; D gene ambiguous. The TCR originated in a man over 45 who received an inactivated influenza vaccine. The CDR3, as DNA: TGTGCCAGCAGTTTAGGTGCCGCGAGCGAGACCCAGTACTTC. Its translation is CASSLGAASETQYF.